The 16 T cell receptor beta chains below come from one sample, sequenced in a study of cytomegalovirus exposure and HLA in healthy donors. Primers: 60 Vbeta forward and 13 Jbeta reverse. Assay used: immunoSEQ multiplex PCR; TCRdb lists only in-frame clones, some missing. In the table there are around 150,000 clones, under 85% of which are singletons. Material: PBMCs. The receptors derive from a man aged 45-65 years in good health and CMV-seropositive.

This clone was recorded only once. This chain uses TRBV6-1 with TRBJ2-3; D may be TRBD1 (5 bases). CDR3 length equals 17 residues. V shed 0 bases and J shed 3 bases, with 16 bases lying between them. Germline V gives CDR1 MNHNS, CDR2 SASEGT. CDR3 amino acids: CASSEAAVNRQTDTQYF. The CDR3 region has the DNA TGTGCCAGCAGTGAAGCGGCAGTAAACAGACAGACAGATACGCAGTATTTT.

The chain uses TRBV5-1 and TRBJ1-1, with TRBD1 matching 7 bases. Per germline, CDR1 SGHRS and CDR2 YFSETQ. The CDR3 runs to 14 residues. V gave up 4 bases and J gave up 2 bases; unmatched junction bases: 5. In nucleotides, the CDR3 is TGCGCCAGCAGCCTGGGACAGTTCAACACTGAAGCTTTCTTT. Translated, it gives CASSLGQFNTEAFF.

The V call is TRBV27, the J call TRBJ2-1, with 13 bases fitting TRBD2. The CDR3 sequence is 15 residues long. V lost 3 bases, J lost 4 bases, and 0 bases stayed unmatched. The germline gives CDR1 MNHEY, CDR2 SMNVEV (reference sequence). CDR3 DNA sequence: TGTGCCAGCAGTTTGGGACTAGCGGGATACAATGAGCAGTTCTTC. Its protein is CASSLGLAGYNEQFF.

The chain is built from TRBV5-1 and TRBJ2-7; possibly TRBD2 for D (6 bases). The CDR3 contains 14 residues. CDR1 and CDR2 (germline): SGHRS, YFSETQ. Between the trimmed V and J ends, which lost 2 bases and 2 bases, there was a span of 11 bases. In DNA, the CDR3 is TGCGCCAGCAGCTTAATCGGGAGTCCCTACGAGCAGTACTTC. It encodes CASSLIGSPYEQYF. Full variable domain (missing parts from reference TRBV5-1 and TRBJ2-7): KAGVTQTPRYLIKTRGQQVTLSCSPISGHRSVSWYQQTPGQGLQFLFEYFSETQRNKGNFPGRFSGRQFSNSRSEMNVSTLELGDSALYLCASSLIGSPYEQYFGPGTRLTVT.

The chain couples TRBV28 to TRBJ1-5; D is possibly TRBD1 (6 bases). The V gene's germline CDR1 is MDHEN and CDR2 SYDVKM. V shed 5 bases and J shed 9 bases, with 17 bases lying between them. This CDR3 is 14 amino acids long. The CDR3 region has the DNA TGTGCCAGCAGTATTACAGGGAGGGGAGGGCCCCAGCATTTT. This gives the protein CASSITGRGGPQHF. Based on the CDR3 plus reference TRBV28 and TRBJ1-5, the full variable domain is DVKVTQSSRYLVKRTGEKVFLECVQDMDHENMFWYRQDPGLGLRLIYFSYDVKMKEKGDIPEGYSVSREKKERFSLILESASTNQTSMYLCASSITGRGGPQHFGDGTRLSIL.

V usage is TRBV7-3 and J usage is TRBJ2-5; 8 bases map to TRBD2. The CDR3 has 14 residues. In germline, CDR1 is SGHTA, CDR2 FQGTGA. V was clipped by 9 bases and J by 4 bases; unmatched bases: 10. CDR3 amino acids: CARNLAGTGETQYF. In DNA form, the CDR3 reads TGTGCCAGAAATCTAGCGGGTACGGGAGAGACCCAGTACTTC.

Only a few counts were recorded for this clone. The chain couples TRBV5-4 to TRBJ2-1; D not certain. Deletions cut 2 bases from V and 0 bases from J, with 9 bases between. The V gene's germline CDR1 is SGHNT and CDR2 YYREEE (reference sequence). The CDR3 is 15 residues long. DNA of the CDR3: TGTGCCAGCAGCTTCGATCGCGGCTCCTACAATGAGCAGTTCTTC. Residues: CASSFDRGSYNEQFF.

V and J are TRBV7-9 and TRBJ2-2, with 12 nucleotides matching TRBD2. This CDR3 has 18 residues. Germline values: CDR1 SEHNR, CDR2 FQNEAQ (reference sequence). The junction had 3 bases not matched to a gene; V was cut back by 1 base and J by 0 bases. CDR3 amino acids: CASSLGTSGKTNTGELFF. The DNA of the CDR3 is TGTGCCAGCAGCTTAGGGACTAGCGGGAAAACGAACACCGGGGAGCTGTTTTTT.

The CDR3 sequence is CASSLADGGFQYF. The CDR3, as DNA: TGTGCCAGCAGCCTTGCGGACGGGGGGTTTCAGTACTTC. J is TRBJ2-4 and V is TRBV7-3, with 7 positions matching TRBD2. Trimming cost V 5 bases and J 11 bases; bases outside gene matches: 9. From germline, CDR1 is SGHTA and CDR2 FQGTGA. CDR3 size: 13 residues. Combining the CDR3 with reference TRBV7-3 and TRBJ2-4 gives the whole variable domain GAGVSQTPSNKVTEKGKYVELRCDPISGHTALYWYRQSLGQGPEFLIYFQGTGAADDSGLPNDRFFAVRPEGSVSTLKIQRTERGDSAVYLCASSLADGGFQYFGAGTRLSVL.

The chain carries TRBV23-1 and TRBJ2-3; D is unresolved. TRBV23-1 is recorded as an ORF, its role being uncertain. V was clipped by 3 bases and J by 8 bases, with 12 bases between them. CDR3 length: 13 residues. The CDR3 DNA reads as TGCGCCAGCAGTCATCGCTCCGGGTCTACGCAGTATTTT. This translates into CASSHRSGSTQYF.

The chain employs TRBV11-2 and TRBJ2-1; 8 positions match TRBD2. The J segment lost 7 bases and the V segment lost 3 bases, leaving 5 bases of the junction unmatched. Germline lookup yields CDR1 SGHAT and CDR2 FQNNGV. CDR3 length: 14 residues. In DNA form, the CDR3 reads TGTGCCAGCAGCTTCCGCGGGGGGCCGAATGAGCAGTTCTTC. This codes for CASSFRGGPNEQFF.

The chain combines TRBV28 with TRBJ2-3; 8 bases fit TRBD2. V trimming: 2 bases; J trimming: 2 bases; junction bases outside the gene matches: 3. This CDR3 spans 15 amino acids. CDR1 is MDHEN and CDR2 is SYDVKM in the germline V gene. The CDR3 is CASSLAGGLTDTQYF. The CDR3 nucleotides are TGTGCCAGCAGTTTAGCGGGGGGCCTCACAGATACGCAGTATTTT.

This clone was counted a single time. This sequence joins TRBV7-6 and TRBJ2-7; unclear D gene. Germline CDR1 reads SGHVS; CDR2 reads FNYEAQ. This CDR3 is 11 amino acids long. Trimming removed 6 bases from V and 3 bases from J, with 6 bases in between. CDR3 sequence reads: CASSSDYEQYF. The CDR3 bases are TGTGCCAGCAGTAGTGACTACGAGCAGTACTTC. Looking up the rest from reference TRBV7-6 and TRBJ2-7 gives the full variable domain: GAGVSQSPRYKVTKRGQDVALRCDPISGHVSLYWYRQALGQGPEFLTYFNYEAQQDKSGLPNDRFSAERPEGSISTLTIQRTEQRDSAMYRCASSSDYEQYFGPGTRLTVT.

The V and J genes are TRBV27 and TRBJ1-6; 9 bases are shared with TRBD1. The junction had 4 bases not matched to a gene; V was cut back by 9 bases and J by 7 bases. Germline CDR1 reads MNHEY; CDR2 reads SMNVEV (reference sequence). The CDR3 length is 13 residues. The CDR3 sequence is CASGQGSNSPLHF. CDR3 in DNA: TGTGCCAGTGGACAGGGGTCAAATTCACCCCTCCACTTT.

This chain connects TRBV28 to TRBJ1-4; tentatively, D is TRBD1 (5 bases). The V gene's germline CDR1 is MDHEN and CDR2 SYDVKM. V was clipped by 1 base and J by 8 bases, with 14 bases between them. This CDR3 is 15 amino acids long. The CDR3 coding sequence is TGTGCCAGCAGTTTATTCCGCAGGGTAGGAGAAAAACTGTTTTTT. As protein: CASSLFRRVGEKLFF.

The chain is built from TRBV6-5 and TRBJ1-2; D might be TRBD1 (5 bases). V shed 2 bases and J shed 5 bases, with 6 bases lying between them. The CDR3 spans 12 residues. Germline-derived CDR1 and CDR2 are MNHEY and SVGAGI. CDR3 loop: CASSYQGYGYTF. The CDR3 DNA is TGTGCCAGCAGTTACCAGGGTTATGGCTACACCTTC.